This paragraph covers one T cell receptor (beta chain) sequence. Its antigen is not identified. This specimen belongs to a study of cytomegalovirus exposure and HLA in healthy donors. The study's findings and limits: Accurate HLA-A and HLA-B prediction from TCR beta sequences was reported for most subjects.

The CDR3 spans 14 residues. Per germline, CDR1 SGHNT and CDR2 YYREEE (reference sequence). Trimming pared 3 bases from V and 3 bases from J, leaving 10 bases between. The study ran its PCR with 60 Vbeta and 13 Jbeta primers. The data were produced by immunoSEQ multiplex PCR, yet TCRdb's version contains in-frame clones alone and is incomplete. The sample carries approximately 150,000 clones, 70% to 80% recorded once. This clonotype was sampled from a woman aged 40-49 years in good health and CMV-seronegative. The material sequenced was PBMCs. The genes are TRBV5-4 and TRBJ1-3; tentative D call: TRBD1 (5 bases). As DNA, the CDR3 is TGTGCCAGCAGCTCCGACAGCGTTGGAAACACCATATATTTT. Its protein is CASSSDSVGNTIYF.